Below are 18 T cell receptor beta chains sequenced from a single sample in a study of CD8+CD57+ T cells in acquired aplastic anemia. Both TCR beta VDJ combination and CDR3 sequence profiling were carried out. Genomic DNA was the template for this profiling. TCRdb analysed the reads with MiXCR anew, one entry per CDR3 protein. This sample has 35,000 to 45,000 distinct CDR3 sequences; roughly 65% occur once, and the top ten carry 20% to 25%. The specimen was sorted CD4+, CD8+, or CD8+CD57+ T cells (not recorded which) from PBMCs. The receptors derive from a human donor in good health, serving as a control.

Here the CDR3 DNA reads TGTGCCAGCAGTTTGTTTCAAGGGAGGGATGGGGACACAGATACGCAGTATTTT. Protein: CASSLFQGRDGDTDTQYF. The chain has TRBV28 and TRBJ2-3, with 7 bases that match TRBD2. Per the germline V gene, CDR1 is MDHEN and CDR2 is SYDVKM. CDR3 length: 18 amino acids. V was clipped by 3 bases and J by 2 bases; unmatched bases: 14. Full variable domain (outside the CDR3, taken from reference TRBV28 and TRBJ2-3): DVKVTQSSRYLVKRTGEKVFLECVQDMDHENMFWYRQDPGLGLRLIYFSYDVKMKEKGDIPEGYSVSREKKERFSLILESASTNQTSMYLCASSLFQGRDGDTDTQYFGPGTRLTVL.

In this sample, this clonotype is medium-sized (0.01 to 0.1%). This sequence joins TRBV7-6 and TRBJ2-7; no clear D gene. Germline CDR1 SGHVS, CDR2 FNYEAQ. CDR3 length: 13 amino acids. Trimming removed 1 base from V and 4 bases from J, with 8 bases in between. This CDR3 reads CASSLGAEYEQYF. The CDR3 bases are TGTGCCAGCAGCTTAGGTGCGGAATACGAGCAGTACTTC.

V and J are TRBV2 and TRBJ1-6; D is unresolved. V lost 3 bases, J lost 0 bases, and 9 bases lay in between. Germline CDR1 is SNHLY and CDR2 is FYNNEI. CDR3 length: 16 amino acids. This chain's CDR3 is CASSDTGSSYNSPLHF. The CDR3 DNA reads as TGTGCCAGCAGTGATACGGGGAGCTCCTATAATTCACCCCTCCACTTT.

The gene calls are TRBV2 and TRBJ2-1, with D maybe TRBD1 (5 bases). The ends were cut back, 3 bases at V and 5 bases at J, with 14 bases in the middle. The CDR3 spans 15 residues. Germline V gene sequence: CDR1 SNHLY, CDR2 FYNNEI. The chain's CDR3 is CASSDRLSGNNEQFF. DNA of the CDR3: TGTGCCAGCAGTGATCGCCTTTCAGGGAACAATGAGCAGTTCTTC.

This clonotype was observed a few times. The rearrangement uses TRBV7-9 and TRBJ1-2, with D unclear. CDR1 is SEHNR, CDR2 FQNEAQ, per germline (reference sequence). V shed 6 bases and J shed 6 bases, with 11 bases lying between them. This CDR3 region has 12 residues. The CDR3 region has the DNA TGTGCCAGCAGTGTAGGGTTCCATGGCTACACCTTC. Its protein is CASSVGFHGYTF.

The chain recombines TRBV7-9 with TRBJ1-6; D possibly corresponds to TRBD1 (5 bases). Germline V CDR1 and CDR2: SEHNR, FQNEAQ (reference sequence). The CDR3 is made up of 11 amino acids. Trimming shortened V by 6 bases and J by 10 bases, and 7 bases separated the two germline ends. CDR3 DNA sequence: TGTGCCAGCAGGGGGGAATCACCCCTCCACTTT. Amino acid sequence: CASRGESPLHF. The full variable domain, its missing parts supplied by reference TRBV7-9 and TRBJ1-6, is DTGVSQNPRHKITKRGQNVTFRCDPISEHNRLYWYRQTLGQGPEFLTYFQNEAQLEKSRLLSDRFSAERPKGSFSTLEIQRTEQGDSAMYLCASRGESPLHFGNGTRLTVT.

V gene TRBV7-9 combines with J gene TRBJ1-2; 8 bases fit TRBD1. The trim removed 6 bases at V and 4 bases at J, leaving 7 bases unmatched. CDR1 SEHNR and CDR2 FQNEAQ come from the germline V gene (reference sequence). This CDR3 comprises 14 residues. CDR3 residues: CASRRTGGSYGYTF. The CDR3 DNA is TGTGCCAGCAGACGAACAGGGGGATCCTATGGCTACACCTTC.

This clonotype appeared many times. V and J are TRBV7-6 and TRBJ2-7; maybe TRBD1 (6 bases). With 1 base removed from V and 6 bases from J, the gap between germline ends came to 7 bases. CDR1 SGHVS and CDR2 FNYEAQ come from the germline V gene. The length of the CDR3 is 12 residues. The CDR3 sequence is CASSLVGAEQYF. Here the CDR3 DNA reads TGTGCCAGCAGCTTAGTGGGGGCCGAGCAGTACTTC.

This clonotype has ten or more counts. This chain links TRBV4-1 with TRBJ1-1; D gene ambiguous. The CDR3 spans 13 residues. The V gene's germline CDR1 is MGHRA and CDR2 YSYEKL. Between the trimmed V and J ends, which lost 0 bases and 3 bases, there was a span of 5 bases. CDR3 sequence reads: CASSQERDTEAFF. CDR3 coding DNA: TGCGCCAGCAGCCAAGAGAGGGACACTGAAGCTTTCTTT.

The chain links TRBV19 to TRBJ1-1; 8 nucleotides align to TRBD1. The CDR3 contains 15 residues. The ends lost 3 bases at V and 0 bases at J; junction bases unmatched: 3. The V gene's germline CDR1 is LNHDA and CDR2 SQIVND (reference sequence). The CDR3 here is CASSMGQAMNTEAFF. The CDR3 DNA follows: TGTGCCAGTAGTATGGGACAGGCGATGAACACTGAAGCTTTCTTT.

V usage is TRBV20-1 and J usage is TRBJ2-3; 14 nucleotides match TRBD2. CDR3 size: 14 residues. V shed 6 bases, J shed 4 bases, and the junction held 3 bases outside the gene matches. In germline, CDR1 is DFQATT, CDR2 SNEGSKA (reference sequence). The CDR3 sequence: CSALGLAGADTQYF. The DNA of the CDR3 is TGCAGTGCCTTGGGACTAGCGGGGGCAGATACGCAGTATTTT.

The chain links TRBV12-3 or TRBV12-4 to TRBJ1-4, with D hard to call. The CDR3 loop spans 15 amino acids. V was trimmed by 5 bases and J by 8 bases, leaving 18 bases between them. CDR3 loop: CASSAHRSRGEKLFF. The CDR3 bases are TGTGCCAGCAGTGCCCACAGAAGTAGAGGAGAAAAACTGTTTTTT.

Written as DNA, the CDR3 is TGTGCCAGCAGTGTAGTCATGAACACTGAAGCTTTCTTT. Translated, it gives CASSVVMNTEAFF. The V gene is TRBV2, the J gene TRBJ1-1; D ambiguous. The CDR3 spans 13 residues. V was shortened by 4 bases and J by 0 bases, with 6 bases between the two germline ends. From germline, CDR1 is SNHLY and CDR2 FYNNEI. The variable domain in full, with the rest retrieved from reference TRBV2 and TRBJ1-1, is EPEVTQTPSHQVTQMGQEVILRCVPISNHLYFYWYRQILGQKVEFLVSFYNNEISEKSEIFDDQFSVERPDGSNFTLKIRSTKLEDSAMYFCASSVVMNTEAFFGQGTRLTVV.

This clonotype showed up many times. The chain recombines TRBV18 with TRBJ1-1; maybe TRBD1 (5 bases). V was shortened by 3 bases and J by 1 base, with 9 bases between the two germline ends. Germline V lookup: CDR1 KGHSH, CDR2 LQKENI. This CDR3 is built from 14 residues. The CDR3 coding sequence is TGTGCCAGCTCACCCCAGGGAGAGAACACTGAAGCTTTCTTT. It codes for CASSPQGENTEAFF.

This chain connects TRBV19 to TRBJ1-6; D is possibly TRBD1 (5 bases). Trimming pared 3 bases from V and 10 bases from J, leaving 10 bases between. Germline CDR1 and CDR2: LNHDA and SQIVND (reference sequence). CDR3 length: 13 amino acids. The CDR3 DNA is TGTGCCAGTAGTATCAAAGGGGACTCACCCCTCCACTTT. It yields the protein CASSIKGDSPLHF.

The CDR3 nucleotides are TGCGCCAGCAGGCAGGCCTACGAGCAGTACTTC. It specifies CASRQAYEQYF. The V gene is TRBV5-1, the J gene TRBJ2-7; D remains ambiguous. The germline V and J ends were trimmed by 5 bases and 2 bases, with 5 bases remaining between them. The CDR3 sequence is 11 residues long. Germline CDR1 SGHRS, CDR2 YFSETQ.

In this sample, this clonotype turned up a few times. The rearrangement uses TRBV11-2 and TRBJ2-7, with no clear D. V shed 3 bases and J shed 4 bases, with 4 bases lying between them. The CDR3 is 11 residues long. Germline-derived CDR1 and CDR2 are SGHAT and FQNNGV. The CDR3 DNA reads TGTGCCAGCAGCTTCCAGTACGAGCAGTACTTC. This translates into CASSFQYEQYF.

This clonotype is classed as medium-sized. The CDR3 spells CSVEDPDVVGSYGYTF. CDR3 in DNA: TGCAGCGTTGAAGATCCGGACGTTGTCGGGAGTTATGGCTACACCTTC. This chain links TRBV29-1 with TRBJ1-2; no clear D. V was pared by 0 bases and J by 5 bases, with 19 bases between. Germline V gene lookup returns CDR1 SQVTM and CDR2 ANQGSEA. This CDR3 comprises 16 residues.